These T cell receptor beta chains were read from a single sample in a study of control samples from healthy donors and cancer patients. Libraries were prepared by immunoSEQ multiplex PCR; TCRdb keeps only in-frame clonotypes and omits some of them. The table lists about 270,000 clones, roughly 82% of them singletons. The sample comprised PBMCs. The receptors stem from a woman between 55 and 75 years old with lung cancer. CDR3s include the opening cysteine and the closing phenylalanine or tryptophan. A D gene is named only where the DNA matches it firmly. Only some rows state a clone size, as once, few, many or a class for expanded clones.

D	size	V	J	CDR3	DNA
.	.	TRBV10-3	TRBJ1-2	CAISRDNYGYTF	TGTGCCATCAGCAGGGATAACTATGGCTACACCTTC
.	.	TRBV30	TRBJ2-2	CAWSVRSTGELFF	TGTGCCTGGAGTGTACGGTCCACCGGGGAGCTGTTTTTT
TRBD2	once	TRBV11-2	TRBJ2-1	CASSPGGGRFRVF	TGTGCCAGCAGCCCCGGGGGGGGGCGGTTTCGGGTCTTC
.	.	TRBV13	TRBJ2-1	CASSPTRNEQFF	TGTGCCAGCAGCCCAACTCGGAATGAGCAGTTCTTC
.	once	TRBV2	TRBJ1-2	CASSLDGGQIGYTF	TGTGCCAGCAGCTTGGATGGGGGGCAAATAGGCTACACCTTC
.	.	TRBV21-1	TRBJ1-3	CASSPPAGRDGNTIYF	TGTGCCAGCAGTCCCCCGGCGGGCAGGGATGGAAACACCATATATTTT
TRBD1	once	TRBV7-9	TRBJ1-2	CASSARDRVSYGYTF	TGTGCCAGCAGCGCCCGGGACAGGGTTTCCTATGGCTACACCTTC
.	once	TRBV9	TRBJ1-1	CASSYGPPRLNTEAFF	TGTGCCAGCAGCTATGGTCCACCCCGCCTGAACACTGAAGCTTTCTTT
.	.	TRBV19	TRBJ2-1	CASSSDSLSYNEQFF	TGTGCCAGTAGTTCGGACAGCCTCTCCTACAATGAGCAGTTCTTC
.	.	TRBV6-5	TRBJ1-3	CATQDNSGNTIYF	TGTGCCACCCAAGACAACTCTGGAAACACCATATATTTT
.	.	TRBV3-1/TRBV3-2	TRBJ2-1	CASSQGWAGAYNEQFF	TGTGCCAGCAGCCAAGGTTGGGCAGGAGCCTACAATGAGCAGTTCTTC
.	.	TRBV18	TRBJ1-4	CASSPVGDNEKLFF	TGTGCCAGCTCACCGGTCGGGGATAATGAAAAACTGTTTTTT
TRBD1	few	TRBV6-4	TRBJ1-6	CASSLTGQGYSPLHF	TGTGCCAGCAGTCTGACGGGACAGGGCTATTCACCCCTCCACTTT
.	.	TRBV28	TRBJ2-5	CASSLRAGVETQYF	TGTGCCAGCAGTTTAAGGGCAGGGGTCGAGACCCAGTACTTC
.	.	TRBV4-2	TRBJ1-2	CASSERVRGPLRSNYGYTF	TGTGCCAGCAGCGAGAGGGTCAGGGGACCTCTCCGAAGTAACTATGGCTACACCTTC
TRBD2	few	TRBV7-8	TRBJ2-7	CASSPVLAGGPYEQYF	TGTGCCAGCAGCCCAGTCCTAGCGGGGGGGCCCTACGAGCAGTACTTC
.	.	TRBV7-3	TRBJ1-1	CASSFQPNTEAFF	TGTGCCAGCAGCTTTCAGCCGAACACTGAAGCTTTCTTT
TRBD2	.	TRBV7-9	TRBJ2-5	CASSYAGVSGQETQYF	TGTGCCAGCAGCTATGCGGGAGTTAGCGGGCAAGAGACCCAGTACTTC
.	.	TRBV7-6	TRBJ2-1	CASSSFFQSSYNEQFF	TGTGCCAGCAGCTCTTTTTTCCAGAGCTCCTACAATGAGCAGTTCTTC
TRBD1	.	TRBV18	TRBJ2-3	CASSPRRDSFSPQYF	TGTGCCAGCTCACCACGTCGGGACAGTTTCTCCCCGCAGTATTTT
TRBD1	.	TRBV5-4	TRBJ2-5	CASSLGQGARETQYF	TGTGCCAGCAGCTTGGGACAGGGGGCGCGGGAGACCCAGTACTTC
.	.	TRBV3-1/TRBV3-2	TRBJ1-4	CASSQSRGFGEKLFF	TGTGCCAGCAGCCAATCTAGGGGCTTCGGCGAAAAACTGTTTTTT
.	few	TRBV7-6	TRBJ1-2	CASSLGGQPFSSYTF	TGTGCCAGCAGCTTAGGAGGACAGCCATTTTCGAGCTACACCTTC
.	.	TRBV7-9	TRBJ1-2	CASSPQAGDFPRYTF	TGTGCCAGCAGCCCCCAGGCAGGGGATTTCCCACGCTACACCTTC
TRBD1	once	TRBV19	TRBJ1-5	CASNLDREGNQPQHF	TGTGCCAGTAACCTGGACAGGGAGGGCAATCAGCCCCAGCATTTT
TRBD1	.	TRBV3-1/TRBV3-2	TRBJ2-6	CASSRQGSGANVLTF	TGTGCCAGCAGCCGACAGGGTTCCGGGGCCAACGTCCTGACTTTC
TRBD2	.	TRBV5-1	TRBJ2-1	CASSLVASGGTEQFF	TGCGCCAGCAGCTTGGTCGCTAGCGGGGGGACTGAGCAGTTCTTC
.	.	TRBV6-5	TRBJ1-1	CASSFTTNTEAFF	TGTGCCAGCAGTTTCACGACAAACACTGAAGCTTTCTTT